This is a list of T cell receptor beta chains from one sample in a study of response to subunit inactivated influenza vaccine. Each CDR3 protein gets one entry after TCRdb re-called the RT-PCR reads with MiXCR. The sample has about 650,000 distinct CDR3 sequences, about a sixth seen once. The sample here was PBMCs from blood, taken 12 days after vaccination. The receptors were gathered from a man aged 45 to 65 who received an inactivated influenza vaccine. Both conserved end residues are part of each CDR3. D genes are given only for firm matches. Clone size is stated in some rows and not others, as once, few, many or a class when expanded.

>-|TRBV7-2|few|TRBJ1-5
CASKRGGNQPQHF
TGTGCCTCCAAGAGGGGTGGGAATCAGCCCCAGCATTTT
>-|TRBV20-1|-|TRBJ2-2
CSARRGQNTGELFF
TGCAGTGCCCGGCGGGGGCAGAACACCGGGGAGCTGTTTTTT
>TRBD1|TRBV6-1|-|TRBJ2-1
CASSPSTGASYNEQFF
TGTGCCAGCAGTCCTTCGACAGGGGCCTCCTACAATGAGCAGTTCTTC
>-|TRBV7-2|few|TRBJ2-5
CASSYQGIETQYF
TGTGCCAGCAGCTACCAGGGAATAGAGACCCAGTACTTC
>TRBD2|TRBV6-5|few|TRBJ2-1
CASSYLASSGPAWNEQFF
TGTGCCAGCAGTTACTTAGCCTCTAGCGGCCCAGCCTGGAATGAGCAGTTCTTC
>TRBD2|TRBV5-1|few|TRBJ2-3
CASSIGTSGITDTQYF
TGCGCCAGCAGCATAGGGACTAGCGGGATCACAGATACGCAGTATTTT
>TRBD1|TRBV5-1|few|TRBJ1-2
CASTDLSTGDYGYTF
TGCGCCAGTACCGACCTCTCGACAGGGGACTATGGCTACACCTTC
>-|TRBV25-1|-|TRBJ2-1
CASSDRGDEQFF
TGTGCCAGCAGTGACAGGGGCGATGAGCAGTTCTTC
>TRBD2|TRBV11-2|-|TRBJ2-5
CASSLGLAGYQETQYF
TGTGCCAGCAGCTTAGGGCTAGCGGGGTACCAAGAGACCCAGTACTTC
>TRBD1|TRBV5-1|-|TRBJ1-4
CASSGTGGTNEKLFF
TGCGCCAGCAGCGGAACAGGGGGAACTAATGAAAAACTGTTTTTT
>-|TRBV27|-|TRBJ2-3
CASSWRFTDTQYF
TGTGCCAGCAGTTGGCGGTTCACAGATACGCAGTATTTT
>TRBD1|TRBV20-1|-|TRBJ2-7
CSVLKGQGAYEQYF
TGCAGTGTACTGAAAGGACAGGGGGCTTACGAGCAGTACTTC
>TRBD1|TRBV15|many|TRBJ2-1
CATIRDGTGVYNEQFF
TGTGCCACCATTCGGGACGGGACAGGGGTCTACAATGAGCAGTTCTTC
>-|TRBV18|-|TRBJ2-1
CASSPQGSINEQFF
TGTGCCAGCTCACCTCAGGGTTCGATCAATGAGCAGTTCTTC
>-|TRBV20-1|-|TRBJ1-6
CSARKVRGAGSPLHF
TGCAGTGCTAGAAAAGTTAGGGGGGCAGGTTCACCCCTCCACTTT
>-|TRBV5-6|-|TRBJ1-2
CASSFSQGRPSSTGYTF
TGTGCCAGCAGCTTTTCCCAGGGACGCCCTTCTTCTACTGGCTACACCTTC
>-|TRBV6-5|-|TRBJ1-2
CASSYPERANYGYTF
TGTGCCAGCAGTTACCCCGAAAGAGCTAACTATGGCTACACCTTC
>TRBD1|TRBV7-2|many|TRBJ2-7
CASSRTGDSYEQYF
TGTGCCAGCAGCCGGACAGGCGACTCCTACGAGCAGTACTTC
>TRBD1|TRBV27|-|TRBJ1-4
CASRAMGQGNEKLFF
TGTGCCAGCAGGGCTATGGGACAGGGTAATGAAAAACTGTTTTTT
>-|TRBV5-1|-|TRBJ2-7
CASSLFITGLGEQYF
TGCGCCAGCAGCCTATTCATAACAGGTCTCGGCGAGCAGTACTTC
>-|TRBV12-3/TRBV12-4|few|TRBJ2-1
CASSSLSLYNEQFF
TGTGCCAGCTCGTCCTTATCCCTATACAATGAGCAGTTCTTC
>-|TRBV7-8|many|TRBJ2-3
CASSLPGRRHTDTQYF
TGTGCCAGCAGCTTACCTGGGCGGCGCCACACAGATACGCAGTATTTT
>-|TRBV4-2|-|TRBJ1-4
CASSQDPNEKLFF
TGTGCCAGCAGCCAAGACCCTAATGAAAAACTGTTTTTT
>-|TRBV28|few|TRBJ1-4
CASSSLQRTNEKLFF
TGTGCCAGCAGTTCTCTACAGAGGACTAATGAAAAACTGTTTTTT
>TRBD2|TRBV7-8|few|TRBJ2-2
CASSRDYGTGELFF
TGTGCCAGCAGCAGGGACTATGGGACCGGGGAGCTGTTTTTT
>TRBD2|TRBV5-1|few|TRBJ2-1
CASSSISGEPYNEQFF
TGCGCCAGCAGCTCCATAAGCGGGGAACCCTACAATGAGCAGTTCTTC
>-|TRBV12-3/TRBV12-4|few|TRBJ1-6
CASSRELGNSPLHF
TGTGCCAGCAGCCGGGAACTTGGGAATTCACCCCTCCACTTT
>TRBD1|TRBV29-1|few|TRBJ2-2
CSATGAGELFF
TGCAGCGCGACAGGGGCCGGGGAGCTGTTTTTT
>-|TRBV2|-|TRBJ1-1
CASSEGVSYSINTEAFF
TGTGCCAGCAGTGAAGGTGTCAGCTACTCCATTAACACTGAAGCTTTCTTT
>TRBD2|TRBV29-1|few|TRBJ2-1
CSVDMGLAGVYNEQFF
TGCAGCGTTGACATGGGACTAGCGGGAGTCTACAATGAGCAGTTCTTC
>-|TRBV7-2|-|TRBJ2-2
CASSPTSDTGELFF
TGTGCCAGCAGCCCCACCAGTGACACCGGGGAGCTGTTTTTT
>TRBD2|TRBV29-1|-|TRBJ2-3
CSALPAGVDTQYF
TGCAGCGCTCTCCCGGCGGGGGTAGATACGCAGTATTTT
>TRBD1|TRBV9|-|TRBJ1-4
CASSPSGTDEKLFF
TGTGCCAGCAGCCCTTCCGGGACAGATGAAAAACTGTTTTTT
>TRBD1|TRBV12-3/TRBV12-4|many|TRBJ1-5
CASNDRGSDQPQHF
TGTGCCAGCAACGACAGGGGATCGGATCAGCCCCAGCATTTT
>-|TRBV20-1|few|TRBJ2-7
CSARDDTYEQYF
TGCAGTGCTAGAGATGACACCTACGAGCAGTACTTC
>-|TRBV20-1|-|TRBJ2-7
CSATRQIEQYF
TGCAGTGCCACCCGACAGATCGAGCAGTACTTC
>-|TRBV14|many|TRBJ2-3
CASSQDGTGNTDTQYF
TGTGCCAGCAGCCAAGACGGGACTGGGAACACAGATACGCAGTATTTT